Here is one T cell receptor beta chain with its context. This clone's antigen is unknown. No clone much larger than this one lies a single base away; base qualities are absent. At the DNA level, this CDR3 is encoded by other sequences in the same sample as well. Using the deep immunoSEQ assay, TCR CDR3 regions were amplified from genomic DNA by multiplex PCR. Extracted genomic DNA from each cell subset was distributed evenly across all wells of several immunoSEQ 96-well plates, and each plate was treated as a replicate. For unsorted PBMC, each replicate PCR was loaded with about 270 ng genomic DNA, equivalent to 25,000 to 35,000 T cell genomes. Ten immunoSEQ deep assay plates were used to sequence unsorted PBMC genomic DNA. Purified libraries were measured with a Qubit 3.0 fluorometer, size-checked on a Bioanalyzer 2100, and measured again with the KAPA Library Quantification kit. Each immunoSEQ 96-well plate was sequenced on its own single-read 150-cycle Illumina NextSeq 550 flow cell. In the source study's methods: Because the immunoSEQ output included only junctional sequences and no quality scores, the filtering could not be the same as the filtering used for full-length reads. To assign V/J genes and CDR3, sequences were annotated against IMGT germline references using PyIR, a Python wrapper for IgBLAST v1.9. Reads were removed for weak V/J assignments (E-value above 1e-6), missing CDR3, stop codons, out-of-frame junctions, or ambiguous translated residues. A V3J clonotype was defined by an identical inferred V gene, J gene, and CDR3 amino acid sequence. Percentage overlap between repertoires was calculated by dividing the number of shared unique clonotypes by the size of the smaller repertoire. Richness of each repertoire was evaluated using RTK rarefaction, the Chao1 estimator, and Recon v2.1 estimates of unobserved clonotypes. TCRdb took this table from immuneACCESS and kept in-frame rearrangements with V and J called. Such tables lack part of the clones; where checked against another copy, unresolved V genes explain under half of the gap, and the rest is unexplained. The V and J calls and the clone size are those of that table, but D and trimming were determined from the DNA. This sample has about 490,000 clones in its table, and less than 80% of those were observed once. The top ten clonotypes cover 10% to 15% of the sample.

The data were obtained in a study of shared clonotypes between healthy human individuals (dated by TCRdb to the early 2020s). For the study in its entirety: Three men and two women, aged 18 to 49 years, made up the cohort. To estimate repertoire size and how much clonotype sharing occurs between individuals, the study deeply sequenced the blood TCR repertoires of five healthy adults. Libraries were prepared and TCR repertoires were sequenced by different laboratories using diverse techniques, in order to increase sequencing depth and limit assay-specific biases. Each donor's leukapheresis produced roughly between roughly 0.85 and 9 billion PBMCs.

The CDR3 runs 14 amino acids, cysteine and phenylalanine included. Left in the record is the CDR3 DNA by itself, 42 bases read in frame from the first base. CDR1 LGHNA and CDR2 YNFKEQ are derived from the germline V gene. V was cut back by 4 bases and J by 6 bases, leaving a gap of 15 bases between them. Healthy HIV-negative adults with no recently reported acute infections or vaccinations were included as donors. Only Caucasian adults living in Nashville, Tennessee, USA were represented among the donors. For unsorted samples, approximately 84 million PBMCs were counted, and genomic DNA was extracted using the QIAamp DNA Blood Mini kit. Blood was obtained by leukapheresis, after which PBMCs were separated by Ficoll-Histopaque density gradient centrifugation and cryopreserved in liquid nitrogen vapor phase. Study-level results and caveats: Only blood was sampled, and tissue TCR repertoires likely differ from those in blood. Because the study included a small number of donors, the genetic and exposure-history diversity represented was limited. Pairwise subsampling indicated that sequencing depth was expected to affect the degree of clonotype sharing among donors.

The sequence joins TRBV4-2 to TRBJ1-2; no D gene call is confident. Material: PBMCs. The TCR originated in a woman aged 40 to 50 in good health. Some clones in this sample may be carry-over from other donors' samples. The base sequence is TGTGCCAGCAGCCCGGTGTCTGGAGGTAATGGCTACACCTTC. It translates to CASSPVSGGNGYTF.